The 22 T cell receptor beta chains below all came from one sample that was sequenced in a study of T cells in women clearing cervical HPV infection. Some clones are missing from TCRdb's copy, which holds only in-frame ones; the method was immunoSEQ multiplex PCR. The sample's table shows around 35,000 clones. The sequenced sample consisted of blood buffy coat. The receptor set was obtained from a woman aged 18 to 75 with a cervical HPV16 infection that either progressed to CIN3+ or cleared (not recorded which).

In the case of this clone: The read terminates 3 residues before the CDR3 end, so the remaining end is supplied by the germline J gene. J is TRBJ2-3 and V is TRBV6-2 or TRBV6-3, with 11 bases identical to TRBD2. The V and J ends lost 9 bases and 1 base, in that order; junction bases with no gene match: 3. The CDR3 has 14 amino acids. Germline CDR1 reads MNHEY; CDR2 reads SVGEGT. CDR3 bases read: TGTGCCAGTCTGGGACTAGCGGGCACAGATACG. Amino acid sequence: CASLGLAGTDT. The full CDR3 protein reads CASLGLAGTDTQYF.

Comments on this clone: The read finishes 3 residues shy of the CDR3 end, and the germline J gene is used to complete it. The chain uses TRBV2 and TRBJ2-2, with D possibly being TRBD2 (5 bases). The V gene's germline CDR1 is SNHLY and CDR2 FYNNEI. CDR3 length equals 15 residues. V dropped 3 bases and J dropped 0 bases, with 8 bases sitting between them. CDR3 sequence reads: CASSEWTPNTGELFF. The CDR3 DNA, read in part, is TGTGCCAGCAGTGAGTGGACTCCGAACACCGGGGAG.

Points on this clone: The CDR3 end is not reached by the read, which stops 3 residues before it; the germline J gene fills it in. V is TRBV6-1 and J is TRBJ2-1; no firm D call. From germline, CDR1 is MNHNS and CDR2 SASEGT. CDR3 length: 15 residues. Trimming took off 1 base at V and 1 base at J, with 8 bases between the two ends. The CDR3 loop is CASSEGQGSYNEQFF. CDR3 bases read: TGTGCCAGCAGTGAAGGACAAGGATCCTACAATGAG.

About this clone: The CDR3 end lies 3 residues beyond the end of the read and is filled in from the germline J gene. The chain combines TRBV18 with TRBJ1-2; D not certain. The CDR3 has 16 amino acids. Trimming left V 4 bases short and J 4 bases short, with 19 bases between. Germline-derived CDR1 and CDR2 are KGHSH and LQKENI. The CDR3 here is CASSLTTADTSYGYTF. The DNA read from the CDR3 is TGTGCCAGCTCACTAACGACCGCGGATACAAGCTATGGC.

As concerns this clone: Read coverage stops 3 residues before the CDR3 terminus; the germline J gene supplies the remainder. The rearrangement joins TRBV7-6 to TRBJ2-5; 7 bases fit TRBD2. The CDR3 extends over 15 amino acids. The germline CDR1 and CDR2 sequences are SGHVS and FNYEAQ. V trimming: 5 bases; J trimming: 4 bases; junction bases outside the gene matches: 10. Incomplete CDR3 DNA: TGTGCCAGCAGCCTCGGGACTATTACACGAGAGACC. It codes for CASSLGTITRET. The whole CDR3 is CASSLGTITRETQYF.

Worth noting for this clone: The missing CDR3 end, 3 residues past where the read stops, is filled in from the germline J gene. The gene calls are TRBV18 and TRBJ2-2, with D perhaps TRBD1 (6 bases). The CDR3 runs 15 residues. Trimming took 4 bases from V and 0 from J, leaving 9 bases between them. CDR1 and CDR2 from the germline V gene are KGHSH and LQKENI. Partial CDR3 DNA: TGTGCCAGCTCACTGGGGGCGCCGAACACCGGGGAG. Translating it yields CASSLGAPNTGE. In full, the CDR3 reads CASSLGAPNTGELFF.

Concerning this clone itself: The CDR3 goes on 3 residues after the read ends, and that part is filled in from the germline J gene. This chain connects TRBV12-3 or TRBV12-4 to TRBJ1-4, with 8 bases lining up with TRBD1. After removal of 7 bases from V and 8 bases from J, the junction contained 9 bases not matched to a gene. The CDR3 loop spans 14 amino acids. The DNA read from the CDR3 is TGTGCCAGCACCATGGGACAGGTTCACGAAAAA. Its translation is CASTMGQVHEK. The CDR3 in its entirety is CASTMGQVHEKLFF.

On this clone itself: The CDR3 extends 3 residues past the end of the read, so its final part is completed from the germline J gene. The chain is built from TRBV28 and TRBJ2-3, with D tentatively TRBD2 (6 bases). Germline CDR1 and CDR2: MDHEN and SYDVKM. V was cut by 5 bases and J by 0 bases, with 9 bases left in between. This CDR3 comprises 14 residues. The CDR3 loop is CASSQGGSTDTQYF. The CDR3 DNA, read in part, is TGTGCCAGCAGTCAGGGAGGAAGCACAGATACG.

Regarding this clone: The read finishes 3 residues shy of the CDR3 end, and the germline J gene is used to complete it. The chain uses TRBV29-1 and TRBJ1-2, with D possibly matching TRBD1 (6 bases). Trimming stripped 6 bases from V and 6 bases from J, with 26 bases between. CDR1 is SQVTM, CDR2 ANQGSEA, per germline. There are 16 residues in the CDR3. The part of the CDR3 DNA that was read is TGCAGCGTCGCAGGAGTAGGGGGGGCCGAGGAGGATGGC. Translated: CSVAGVGGAEEDG. The CDR3 in its entirety is CSVAGVGGAEEDGYTF. Together with reference TRBV29-1 and TRBJ1-2, the CDR3 gives the full variable domain: SAVISQKPSRDICQRGTSLTIQCQVDSQVTMMFWYRQQPGQSLTLIATANQGSEATYESGFVIDKFPISRPNLTFSTLTVSNMSPEDSSIYLCSVAGVGGAEEDGYTFGSGTRLTVV.

Details on this clone: The missing CDR3 end, 3 residues past where the read stops, is filled in from the germline J gene. This chain links TRBV20-1 with TRBJ2-4; 10 bases are a match to TRBD2. The germline V gene encodes CDR1 DFQATT and CDR2 SNEGSKA (reference sequence). CDR3 length: 15 amino acids. V shed 6 bases, J shed 2 bases, and the junction held 7 bases outside the gene matches. CDR3 sequence reads: CSALAAGGPKNIQYF. The part of the CDR3 DNA that was read is TGCAGTGCCCTTGCAGCGGGAGGGCCCAAAAACATT.

A remark on this clone: Read coverage stops 3 residues before the CDR3 terminus; the germline J gene supplies the remainder. The chain carries TRBV5-6 and TRBJ2-7; D is unclear. Trimming shortened V by 4 bases and J by 3 bases, and 5 bases separated the two germline ends. This CDR3 is built from 11 residues. Germline V gene data show CDR1 as SGHDT and CDR2 as YYEEEE. The CDR3: CASSLYYEQYF. Partial CDR3 DNA: TGTGCCAGCAGCCTTTACTACGAG.

A word on this clone: The read terminates 3 residues before the CDR3 end, so the remaining end is supplied by the germline J gene. The chain has TRBV11-2 and TRBJ1-2; TRBD1 agrees at 8 bases. V was clipped by 4 bases and J by 7 bases; unmatched bases: 2. Germline values: CDR1 SGHAT, CDR2 FQNNGV. CDR3 length equals 12 residues. The CDR3 is CASSSTGAGYTF. The CDR3 bases that were read are TGTGCCAGCAGCTCGACAGGGGCTGGC.

Of note for this clone: Read data end 3 residues before the CDR3 end; the end is taken from the germline J gene. This chain links TRBV5-6 with TRBJ2-3; 8 bases fit TRBD2. CDR3 length equals 15 residues. CDR1 is SGHDT, CDR2 YYEEEE, per germline. The CDR3 bases that were read are TGTGCCAGCAGCTTCCGTGTTAGCGGGAATGTGGCG. It is translated as CASSFRVSGNVA. The entire CDR3 protein is CASSFRVSGNVAQYF.

As concerns this clone: Read data end 3 residues before the CDR3 end; the end is taken from the germline J gene. The chain couples TRBV7-2 to TRBJ1-5, with TRBD1 identical over 9 bases. J lost 4 bases, V lost 5 bases, and 3 bases had no gene match. Germline V gene data show CDR1 as SGHTA and CDR2 as FQGNSA. The CDR3 runs 14 residues. The sequenced CDR3 bases are TGTGCCAGCAGCATAGGACAGGGGAATCAGCCC. Amino acid sequence: CASSIGQGNQP. The CDR3 in its entirety is CASSIGQGNQPQHF.

With regard to this clone: The read gets to within 3 residues of the CDR3 end, and the germline J gene fills in the rest. This rearrangement joins TRBV2 to TRBJ2-4; TRBD1 is a possible D gene (6 bases). Germline V lookup: CDR1 SNHLY, CDR2 FYNNEI. There are 14 residues in the CDR3. CDR3 sequence reads: CASSEPQGNYGQYF. CDR3 bases read: TGTGCCAGCAGTGAGCCACAGGGAAACTATGGT.

Turning to this clone: The read gets to within 3 residues of the CDR3 end, and the germline J gene fills in the rest. This chain uses TRBV28 with TRBJ1-1; 8 bases agree with TRBD1. Germline V lookup: CDR1 MDHEN, CDR2 SYDVKM. This CDR3 contains 14 residues. V lost 3 bases to trimming and J lost 4 bases; unmatched junction nucleotides: 4. CDR3: CASSLLTGGTEAFF. The DNA read from the CDR3 is TGTGCCAGCAGTTTGTTAACAGGGGGCACTGAA.

As concerns this clone: The read comes to an end 3 residues before the CDR3 does, leaving the germline J gene to fill in the end. V is TRBV11-2 and J is TRBJ2-3, with 8 bases aligning to TRBD1. The CDR3 spans 13 residues. Germline trimming cut 5 bases from V and 5 bases from J; bases unmatched to any gene: 3. Germline-derived CDR1 and CDR2 are SGHAT and FQNNGV. The CDR3 DNA, read in part, is TGTGCCAGCAGCCTAGGACAGGGAGATACG. It codes for CASSLGQGDT. The CDR3 as a whole reads CASSLGQGDTQYF.

CDR3 sequence: CASSRKGEGGEQYF. The covered CDR3 bases are TGTGCCAGCAGCCGGAAGGGGGAAGGCGGCGAG. The chain joins TRBV14 to TRBJ2-7, with a possible D match to TRBD1 (6 bases). The read finishes 3 residues shy of the CDR3 end, and the germline J gene is used to complete it. With 4 bases removed from V and 6 bases from J, the gap between germline ends came to 16 bases. This CDR3 has 14 amino acids. Germline loops: CDR1 SGHDN, CDR2 FVKESK.

Concerning this clone: The read falls 3 residues short of the CDR3 end, and the missing part is taken from the germline J gene. This chain joins TRBV19 and TRBJ1-2, with 9 bases lining up with TRBD1. The CDR3 consists of 15 residues. CDR1 is LNHDA, CDR2 SQIVND, per germline (reference sequence). The covered CDR3 bases are TGTGCCAGTAGTAGGGGGACAGGGAGAAGGAACGAC. This translates into CASSRGTGRRND. The whole CDR3 region reads CASSRGTGRRNDYTF. Filled out from reference TRBV19 and TRBJ1-2, the complete variable domain reads DGGITQSPKYLFRKEGQNVTLSCEQNLNHDAMYWYRQDPGQGLRLIYYSQIVNDFQKGDIAEGYSVSREKKESFPLTVTSAQKNPTAFYLCASSRGTGRRNDYTFGSGTRLTVV.

CDR3 sequence reads: CASRAGTSGSFDNEQFF. CDR3 DNA, as far as it was read: TGTGCCAGCAGGGCTGGGACTAGCGGGAGTTTTGACAATGAG. The genes are TRBV7-8 and TRBJ2-1; 14 nucleotides agree with TRBD2. The CDR3 end lies 3 residues beyond the end of the read and is filled in from the germline J gene. V trimming: 6 bases; J trimming: 5 bases; junction bases outside the gene matches: 9. The CDR3 covers 17 residues. The V gene's germline CDR1 is SGHVS and CDR2 FQNEAQ.

As concerns this clone: The read falls 3 residues short of the CDR3 end, and the missing part is taken from the germline J gene. The rearrangement joins TRBV5-1 to TRBJ2-7, with 7 bases that match TRBD1. Germline-derived CDR1 and CDR2 are SGHRS and YFSETQ. The trim removed 1 base at V and 0 bases at J, leaving 4 bases unmatched. The CDR3 consists of 15 residues. This chain's CDR3 is CASSLLGTASYEQYF. The sequenced part of the CDR3 DNA is TGCGCCAGCAGCTTGCTTGGGACAGCCTCCTACGAG.

As to this clone: The sequence runs out 3 residues before the end of the CDR3; the remainder is reconstructed from the germline J gene. The gene calls are TRBV6-2 or TRBV6-3 and TRBJ2-7; D not resolved. V was clipped by 7 bases and J by 6 bases, with 13 bases between them. The germline V gene encodes CDR1 MNHEY and CDR2 SVGEGT. This CDR3 has 12 residues. CDR3 DNA, as far as it was read: TGTGCCAGCACCGCAAACCTCGGCGAG. Amino acid sequence: CASTANLGE. The complete CDR3 protein is CASTANLGEQYF.